This is a list of T cell receptor beta chains from one sample in a study of blood T cells in healthy people across ages. TCRdb processed the 5' RACE reads anew with MiXCR; each CDR3 protein has one entry. This table holds more than 650,000 distinct CDR3 sequences, roughly 50% found once. Sequenced input: blood. The receptors shown here come from an elderly man in good health. The CDR3 runs from the conserved cysteine through the conserved F or W. The order of the fields is D gene, J gene, V gene, clone size, CDR3 DNA, CDR3 protein. D genes are given only for firm matches. Expanded clones are given a class, and other clones once, few, many or no size at all.

TRBD1,TRBJ1-5,TRBV5-1,.,TGCGCCAGCAGCACCACAGGGGGGGATCAGCCCCAGCATTTT,CASSTTGGDQPQHF
TRBD1,TRBJ2-5,TRBV5-6,once,TGTGCCAGCAGCGAGACAGGGGGACGGGAGCAAGAGACCCAGTACTTC,CASSETGGREQETQYF
.,TRBJ2-7,TRBV18,few,TGTGCCAGCTCACCACCATGGCCGGGGTCGGGCGAGCAGTACTTC,CASSPPWPGSGEQYF
TRBD1,TRBJ2-3,TRBV24-1,few,TGTGCCACCAGTGATCCGAAGACAGGGCAAAGATACGCGTATTTT,CATSDPKTGQRYAYF
.,TRBJ2-5,TRBV29-1,.,TGCAGCGTTGAGGTAGACACGGAGACCCAGTACTTC,CSVEVDTETQYF
.,TRBJ1-1,TRBV2,.,TGTGCCAGCAGTGACAGGGGAATGACTGAAGCTTTCTTT,CASSDRGMTEAFF
.,TRBJ2-1,TRBV4-1,few,TGCGCCAGCAGCCAACGACTAGTCCATGAGCAGTTCTTC,CASSQRLVHEQFF
.,TRBJ2-1,TRBV27,.,TGTGCCAGTGCTGGCGGCTACGAGCAGTTCTTC,CASAGGYEQFF
.,TRBJ2-1,TRBV5-1,.,TGCGCCAGCAGGGCAGACAATGAGCAGTTCTTC,CASRADNEQFF
TRBD2,TRBJ2-3,TRBV20-1,few,TGCAGTGCTAGGGGTCCGGGACTAGCGGGATCTAGCACAGATACGCAGTATTTT,CSARGPGLAGSSTDTQYF
.,TRBJ2-3,TRBV5-1,few,TGCGCCAGCAGCTTGTATCAAGATACGCAGTATTTT,CASSLYQDTQYF
.,TRBJ2-7,TRBV12-3/TRBV12-4,.,TGTGCCAGCAGTCCGCGTTTTAGCTCCTACGAGCAGTACTTC,CASSPRFSSYEQYF
.,TRBJ1-2,TRBV6-5,.,TGTGCCAGCAGGGGGGTCCTTGGCTACACCTTC,CASRGVLGYTF
.,TRBJ1-4,TRBV28,.,TGTGCCAGCAGCGACCGGGCCCCACGGAATGAAAAACTGTTTTTT,CASSDRAPRNEKLFF
TRBD2,TRBJ2-7,TRBV25-1,few,TGTGCCAGCAGTGATCGCGGGAGGGCCCTCTACGAGCAGTACTTC,CASSDRGRALYEQYF
.,TRBJ2-7,TRBV12-3/TRBV12-4,.,TGTGCCAGCAGTTTTTTAACTGAGTACAATGAGCAGTACTTC,CASSFLTEYNEQYF
TRBD1,TRBJ2-5,TRBV18,.,TGTGCCAGCTCACCTCGGACAGGCTCAGAGACCCAGTACTTC,CASSPRTGSETQYF
TRBD2,TRBJ2-7,TRBV20-1,.,TGCAGTGCTAGAGACCCCTCCAGCGGGAGGCCCTACGAGCAGTACTTC,CSARDPSSGRPYEQYF
.,TRBJ2-1,TRBV11-1,.,TGTGCCAGCAGCTTGACAGAATTTTTGGACAATGAGCAGTTCTTC,CASSLTEFLDNEQFF
TRBD2,TRBJ2-1,TRBV9,once,TGTGCCAGCAGCGTAGAAGGTAGCGGGACTTACTTCTCCTACAATGAGCAGTTCTTC,CASSVEGSGTYFSYNEQFF
.,TRBJ1-4,TRBV5-5,.,TGTGCCAACAGCTTGGTCAGGGGCGGCGAAAAACTGTTTTTT,CANSLVRGGEKLFF
.,TRBJ2-2,TRBV2,.,TGTGCCAGCAGTTCTATTAGCGAGGCCGGGGAGCTGTTTTTT,CASSSISEAGELFF
.,TRBJ2-1,TRBV18,few,TGTGCCAGCTCACCACCTGGGAAATCCTACAATGAGCAGTTCTTC,CASSPPGKSYNEQFF
TRBD1,TRBJ2-7,TRBV9,.,TGTGCCAGCAGCTCCGGGACAGGGGGCGCAAGGGACGAGCAGTACTTC,CASSSGTGGARDEQYF
TRBD1,TRBJ2-7,TRBV18,.,TGTGCCAGCTCACCATGGACAGGCACCTACGAGCAGTACTTC,CASSPWTGTYEQYF
TRBD2,TRBJ2-1,TRBV7-2,.,TGTGCCAGCAGCGCAATAGCGGGAGGGTACTACAATGAGCAGTTCTTC,CASSAIAGGYYNEQFF